These 19 T cell receptor beta chains originate from one sample sequenced in a study of blood T cell repertoires in COVID-19 (dated by TCRdb to the early 2020s). The method behind the library was the immunoSEQ multiplex PCR assay. In its TCRdb copy, this immuneACCESS table keeps in-frame sequences only and misses some clones. Where compared with another copy, unresolved V genes explain less than half of these, and the others have no known cause. The sample contains 250,000 or so clones, 85% to 90% of them found a single time. Of the sample, 4.1% is held by the ten largest clones. The sample taken for sequencing was PBMCs or T cells enriched from blood (not recorded which). The receptors stem from a woman aged 25 to 39 with acute COVID-19.

The rearrangement links TRBV12-5 to TRBJ1-1, with TRBD1 matching 10 bases. The germline V gene has CDR1 LGHNT and CDR2 FRNRAP. The CDR3 covers 15 residues. Trimming took 1 base from V and 3 from J; bases not matched to a gene: 2. The CDR3 bases are TGTGCTAGTGGTTTGGGACAGGGGGCGGACACTGAAGCTTTCTTT. Translation gives CASGLGQGADTEAFF.

In the case of this clone: The junction differs from germline at one of its ends, possibly a read error. The V and J genes are TRBV28 and TRBJ2-7; possible D gene TRBD1, 5 bases. The CDR3 extends over 13 amino acids. Germline V gene lookup returns CDR1 MDHEN and CDR2 SYDVKM. This CDR3 is CGHGPISRYEQYF. As DNA, the CDR3 is TGCGGACACGGACCCATATCACGGTACGAGCAGTACTTC.

This clone was seen a few times. V usage is TRBV4-1 and J usage is TRBJ2-7, with 10 nucleotides matching TRBD1. This CDR3 region has 15 residues. V lost 1 base to trimming and J lost 4 bases; unmatched junction nucleotides: 4. Germline lookup yields CDR1 MGHRA and CDR2 YSYEKL. CDR3 sequence (DNA): TGCGCCAGCAGCCAAGGACAGGGGGCGGGGTACGAGCAGTACTTC. Its translation: CASSQGQGAGYEQYF.

The chain links TRBV10-3 to TRBJ2-2; 15 bases are shared with TRBD2. This CDR3 is built from 19 residues. From germline, CDR1 is ENHRY and CDR2 SYGVKD. Germline trimming cut 11 bases from V and 0 bases from J; bases unmatched to any gene: 13. CDR3 nucleotide sequence: TGTGCCTCGAGCCCCGGGACTAGCGGGAGGACATCGAACACCGGGGAGCTGTTTTTT. It is translated as CASSPGTSGRTSNTGELFF.

J is TRBJ1-1 and V is TRBV27; TRBD1 aligns across 7 bases. The CDR3 consists of 13 residues. The germline V gene encodes CDR1 MNHEY and CDR2 SMNVEV (reference sequence). Trimming at V came to 5 bases and at J to 1 base, leaving 1 base not matched to a gene. The CDR3 coding sequence is TGTGCCAGCAGTGACAGGGAGAACACTGAAGCTTTCTTT. As protein: CASSDRENTEAFF.

The gene calls are TRBV10-3 and TRBJ1-5; 7 nucleotides line up with TRBD1. CDR3 length: 14 residues. Germline CDR1 ENHRY, CDR2 SYGVKD. The trim removed 4 bases at V and 4 bases at J, leaving 4 bases unmatched. CDR3 protein: CAISGSGGNQPQHF. In DNA form, the CDR3 reads TGTGCCATCAGTGGGTCAGGGGGTAATCAGCCCCAGCATTTT.

This clone is a singleton in its sample. The V call is TRBV9, the J call TRBJ2-2; 11 nucleotides match TRBD2. Germline-derived CDR1 and CDR2 are SGDLS and YYNGEE. The ends lost 4 bases at V and 2 bases at J; junction bases unmatched: 13. This CDR3 is built from 19 residues. For the CDR3, the DNA is TGTGCCAGCAGCTCCCCCATGGGGACTAGCGGTTATAACACCGGGGAGCTGTTTTTT. Protein: CASSSPMGTSGYNTGELFF.

V is TRBV11-3 and J is TRBJ2-3; 8 bases agree with TRBD2. The CDR3 length is 17 residues. V lost 5 bases to trimming and J lost 0 bases; unmatched junction nucleotides: 10. Germline CDR1 and CDR2: SGHNT and YENEEA. The CDR3 loop reads CASSPDSGVYSTDTQYF. Here the CDR3 DNA reads TGTGCCAGCAGCCCCGATAGCGGGGTCTATAGCACAGATACGCAGTATTTT.

The chain uses TRBV6-2 or TRBV6-3 and TRBJ2-1; maybe TRBD2 (5 bases). Trimming stripped 0 bases from V and 0 bases from J, with 6 bases between. The CDR3 consists of 15 residues. CDR1 and CDR2 (germline): MNHEY, SVGEGT. As DNA, the CDR3 is TGTGCCAGCAGTTACTCGACTACCTCCTACAATGAGCAGTTCTTC. The encoded protein is CASSYSTTSYNEQFF.

V usage is TRBV25-1 and J usage is TRBJ1-1; 9 positions match TRBD1. The V and J ends lost 3 bases and 5 bases, in that order; junction bases with no gene match: 4. The CDR3 is 14 residues long. CDR1 is MGHDK, CDR2 SYGVNS, per germline. CDR3 residues: CASSEGDRVTEAFF. In nucleotides, the CDR3 is TGTGCCAGCAGTGAGGGGGACAGGGTGACTGAAGCTTTCTTT.

The chain recombines TRBV19 with TRBJ1-3; no clear D. V lost 10 bases and J lost 4, with 11 bases in between. There are 12 residues in the CDR3. Germline assignment: CDR1 LNHDA and CDR2 SQIVND (reference sequence). In nucleotides, the CDR3 is TGTGCCACCAAGACACAGGGAAACACCATATATTTT. It translates to CATKTQGNTIYF.

V is TRBV6-5 and J is TRBJ1-1, with no clear D. Trimming removed 2 bases from V and 1 base from J, with 8 bases in between. The CDR3 totals 14 residues. CDR1 MNHEY and CDR2 SVGAGI come from the germline V gene. As DNA, the CDR3 is TGTGCCAGCAGTTACCGACAACAGAACACTGAAGCTTTCTTT. It encodes CASSYRQQNTEAFF.

This rearrangement joins TRBV7-8 to TRBJ1-5; D ambiguous. The V and J ends lost 1 base and 3 bases respectively, with 13 bases between them. Germline lookup yields CDR1 SGHVS and CDR2 FQNEAQ. This CDR3 is built from 16 residues. CDR3 sequence reads: CASSLVPGGNNQPQHF. DNA of the CDR3: TGTGCCAGCAGCTTAGTTCCGGGAGGGAACAATCAGCCCCAGCATTTT.

The chain has TRBV18 and TRBJ2-6; D possibly corresponds to TRBD2 (5 bases). In germline, CDR1 is KGHSH, CDR2 LQKENI. The ends were cut back, 4 bases at V and 0 bases at J, with 25 bases in the middle. The CDR3 length is 21 residues. The CDR3 sequence is CASSRWRPDQAPHSGANVLTF. The CDR3 coding sequence is TGTGCCAGCTCACGATGGAGGCCCGATCAGGCGCCTCACTCTGGGGCCAACGTCCTGACTTTC. Complete variable domain (other parts from reference TRBV18 and TRBJ2-6): NAGVMQNPRHLVRRRGQEARLRCSPMKGHSHVYWYRQLPEEGLKFMVYLQKENIIDESGMPKERFSAEFPKEGPSILRIQQVVRGDSAAYFCASSRWRPDQAPHSGANVLTFGAGSRLTVL.

This rearrangement joins TRBV4-2 to TRBJ2-3, with TRBD1 matching over 9 bases. This CDR3 has 15 amino acids. CDR1 LGHNA and CDR2 YNFKEQ come from the germline V gene. The J segment lost 1 base and the V segment lost 1 base, leaving 0 bases of the junction unmatched. CDR3 in amino acids: CASSQGTGGTDTQYF. The CDR3 region has the DNA TGTGCCAGCAGCCAAGGGACAGGGGGCACAGATACGCAGTATTTT.

The chain has TRBV4-2 and TRBJ2-7; TRBD2 matches at 9 bases. Germline-derived CDR1 and CDR2 are LGHNA and YNFKEQ. The CDR3 is 14 amino acids. The V segment lost 3 bases and the J segment 2 bases; nucleotides outside the gene matches: 2. The CDR3 DNA is TGTGCCAGCAGCCAGTCTAGCGGGACCTACGAGCAGTACTTC. This translates into CASSQSSGTYEQYF.

This clone showed up just once. This rearrangement joins TRBV29-1 to TRBJ1-4; D is uncertain. Germline CDR1 SQVTM, CDR2 ANQGSEA. The CDR3 consists of 13 residues. V lost 4 bases and J 5 bases, leaving 11 bases between the germline ends. CDR3 in amino acids: CSVAGTVNEKLFF. The CDR3 DNA sequence: TGCAGCGTTGCAGGCACAGTAAATGAAAAACTGTTTTTT.

This clone appeared a single time. CDR3 coding DNA: TGTGCCAGCAGTTTTACGGCAGATACGCAGTATTTT. Translated: CASSFTADTQYF. The chain combines TRBV27 with TRBJ2-3, with unresolved D. Looked up from germline, CDR1 is MNHEY and CDR2 is SMNVEV (reference sequence). Trimming cost V 3 bases and J 4 bases, with 5 bases left between them. This CDR3 spans 12 amino acids.

The chain carries TRBV7-8 and TRBJ1-2; D possibly corresponds to TRBD1 (6 bases). Deletions cut 5 bases from V and 4 bases from J, with 20 bases between. Germline V gene data show CDR1 as SGHVS and CDR2 as FQNEAQ. The CDR3 runs to 16 residues. CDR3 region: CASSPAGVGGAYGYTF. The DNA of the CDR3 is TGTGCCAGCAGCCCAGCTGGCGTGGGGGGGGCCTATGGCTACACCTTC.